This T cell receptor beta chain was sequenced for a study of blood T cells in healthy people across ages. Study-wide context: About one barcoded beta molecule was captured per two T cells (by template switching).

The CDR3 covers 16 residues. In germline, CDR1 is SEHNR, CDR2 FQNEAQ (reference sequence). This clonotype appeared once. One junction end disagrees with the germline gene, perhaps due to a read error. Each sample yielded at least 6 micrograms of PBMC total RNA. Primers used in a second PCR of about 6 to 12 cycles were a sample-barcoded 5' primer and a J-beta primer mix. TCRdb reprocessed the 5' RACE reads with MiXCR, giving one entry per CDR3 protein. The profile shows about 1.6 million distinct CDR3 sequences, about 31% of them singletons. The origin of this receptor is a woman aged 25 to 45 in good health. Sequencing was done on a sample of blood. The V gene is TRBV7-9, the J gene TRBJ2-1; 11 bases are a match to TRBD2. DNA of the CDR3: TGTGCCAGCAGCTTAAGACTAGCGGGAATCTACAATGAGCGGTTCTTC. Translating it yields CASSLRLAGIYNERFF.